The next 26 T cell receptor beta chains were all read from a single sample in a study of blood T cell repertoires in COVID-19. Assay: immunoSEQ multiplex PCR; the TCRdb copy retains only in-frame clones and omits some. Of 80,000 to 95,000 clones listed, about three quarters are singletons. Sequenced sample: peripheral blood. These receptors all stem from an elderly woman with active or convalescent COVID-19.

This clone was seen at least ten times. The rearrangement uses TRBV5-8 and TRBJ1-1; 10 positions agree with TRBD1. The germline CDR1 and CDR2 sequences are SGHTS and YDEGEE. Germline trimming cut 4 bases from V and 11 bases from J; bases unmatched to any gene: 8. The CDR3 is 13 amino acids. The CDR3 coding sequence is TGTGCCAGCAGCATAGGACAGGGGGTGACGGCTTTCTTT. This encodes CASSIGQGVTAFF.

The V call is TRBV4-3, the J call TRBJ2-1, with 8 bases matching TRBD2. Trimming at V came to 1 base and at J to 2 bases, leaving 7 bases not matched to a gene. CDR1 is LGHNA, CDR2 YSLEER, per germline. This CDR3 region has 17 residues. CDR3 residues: CASSQGPAGGTYNEQFF. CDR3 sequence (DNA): TGCGCCAGCAGCCAAGGCCCGGCGGGGGGAACCTACAATGAGCAGTTCTTC.

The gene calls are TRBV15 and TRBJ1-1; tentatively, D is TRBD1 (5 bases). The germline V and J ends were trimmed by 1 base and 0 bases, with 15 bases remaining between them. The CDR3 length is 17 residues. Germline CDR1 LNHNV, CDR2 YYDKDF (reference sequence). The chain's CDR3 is CATSRGGRGHMNTEAFF. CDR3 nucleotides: TGTGCCACCAGCAGAGGAGGAAGGGGCCACATGAACACTGAAGCTTTCTTT.

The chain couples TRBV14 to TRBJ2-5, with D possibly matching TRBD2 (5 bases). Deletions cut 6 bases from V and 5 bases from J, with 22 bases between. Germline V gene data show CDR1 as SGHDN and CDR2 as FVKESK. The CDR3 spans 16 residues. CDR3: CASRTSPRTQGETQYF. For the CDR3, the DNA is TGTGCCAGCAGGACCTCCCCGAGGACTCAAGGCGAGACCCAGTACTTC.

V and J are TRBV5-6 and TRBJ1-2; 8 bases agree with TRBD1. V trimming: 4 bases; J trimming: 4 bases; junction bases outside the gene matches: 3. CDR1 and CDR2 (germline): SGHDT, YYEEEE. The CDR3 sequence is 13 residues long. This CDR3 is CASSPGTGYGYTF. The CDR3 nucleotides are TGTGCCAGCAGCCCAGGGACAGGCTATGGCTACACCTTC.

In nucleotides, the CDR3 is TGTGCCAGCAGCTTAGATGCTGGTAGCGGGCAGTTCTTC. Protein sequence: CASSLDAGSGQFF. The chain carries TRBV11-2 and TRBJ2-1, with TRBD2 as a possible D gene (6 bases). Germline values: CDR1 SGHAT, CDR2 FQNNGV. Trimming shortened V by 0 bases and J by 12 bases, and 12 bases separated the two germline ends. This CDR3 region has 13 residues.

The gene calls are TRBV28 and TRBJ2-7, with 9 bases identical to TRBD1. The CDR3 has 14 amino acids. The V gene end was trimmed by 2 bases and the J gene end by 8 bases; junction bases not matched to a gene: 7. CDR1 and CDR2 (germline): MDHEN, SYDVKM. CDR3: CASSLIQGASQQYF. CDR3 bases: TGTGCCAGCAGTTTAATACAGGGGGCATCACAGCAGTACTTC.

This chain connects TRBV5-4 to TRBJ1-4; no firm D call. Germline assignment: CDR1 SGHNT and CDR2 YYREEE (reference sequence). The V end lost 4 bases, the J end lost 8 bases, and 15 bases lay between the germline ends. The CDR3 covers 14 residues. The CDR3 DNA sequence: TGTGCCAGCAGCGCCGGTGTTTACGAGGAAAAACTGTTTTTT. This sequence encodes CASSAGVYEEKLFF.

The CDR3 protein is CATSDGQLAKNIQYF. The CDR3 coding sequence is TGTGCCACCAGCGACGGACAGCTAGCCAAAAACATTCAGTACTTC. V and J are TRBV15 and TRBJ2-4; weak D call: TRBD1 (6 bases). Per the germline V gene, CDR1 is LNHNV and CDR2 is YYDKDF (reference sequence). V dropped 5 bases and J dropped 0 bases, with 11 bases sitting between them. CDR3 size: 15 residues.

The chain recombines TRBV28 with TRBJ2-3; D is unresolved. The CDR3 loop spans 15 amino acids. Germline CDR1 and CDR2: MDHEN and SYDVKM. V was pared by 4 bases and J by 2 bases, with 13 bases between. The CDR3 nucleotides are TGTGCCAGCAGTTCCCCTGGGCGCATCACAGATACGCAGTATTTT. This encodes CASSSPGRITDTQYF.

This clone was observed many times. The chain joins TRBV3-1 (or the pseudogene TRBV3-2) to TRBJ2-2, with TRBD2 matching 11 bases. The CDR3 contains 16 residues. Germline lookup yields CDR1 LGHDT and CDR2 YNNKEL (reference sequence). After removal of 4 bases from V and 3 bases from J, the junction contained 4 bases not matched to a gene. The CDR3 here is CASSPLTSGDTGELFF. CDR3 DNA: TGTGCCAGCAGCCCCTTGACTAGCGGGGACACCGGGGAGCTGTTTTTT.

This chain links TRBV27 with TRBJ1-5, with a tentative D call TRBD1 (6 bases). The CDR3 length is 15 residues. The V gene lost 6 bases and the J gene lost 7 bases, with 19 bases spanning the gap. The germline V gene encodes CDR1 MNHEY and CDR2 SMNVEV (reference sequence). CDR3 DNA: TGTGCCAGCAGGCGTTTTGGGGGCGTCGGGCAGCCCCAGCATTTT. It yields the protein CASRRFGGVGQPQHF.

CDR3 coding DNA: TGTGCCAGCAGCCCGGGACTAGCGGGGAGCTGGGAGACCCAGTACTTC. It specifies CASSPGLAGSWETQYF. J is TRBJ2-5 and V is TRBV9; 13 nucleotides match TRBD2. The CDR3 sequence is 16 residues long. Trimming at V came to 4 bases and at J to 5 bases, leaving 8 bases not matched to a gene. Germline assignment: CDR1 SGDLS and CDR2 YYNGEE.

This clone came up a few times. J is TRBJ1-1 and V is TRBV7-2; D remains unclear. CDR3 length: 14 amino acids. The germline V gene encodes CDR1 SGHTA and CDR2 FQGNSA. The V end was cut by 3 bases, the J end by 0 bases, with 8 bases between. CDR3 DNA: TGTGCCAGCAGCTTCCGTAATATGAACACTGAAGCTTTCTTT. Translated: CASSFRNMNTEAFF.

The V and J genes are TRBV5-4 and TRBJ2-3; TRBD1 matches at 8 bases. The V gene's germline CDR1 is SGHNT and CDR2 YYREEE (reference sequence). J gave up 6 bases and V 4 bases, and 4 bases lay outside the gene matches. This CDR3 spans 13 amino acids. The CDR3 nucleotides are TGTGCCAGCAGCCAAACAGGGGGGGATACGCAGTATTTT. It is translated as CASSQTGGDTQYF.

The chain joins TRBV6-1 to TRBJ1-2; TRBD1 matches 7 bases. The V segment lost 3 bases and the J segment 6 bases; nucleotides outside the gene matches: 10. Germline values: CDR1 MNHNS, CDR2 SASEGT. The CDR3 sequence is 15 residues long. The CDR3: CASSDQAGGRDGYTF. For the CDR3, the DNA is TGTGCCAGCAGTGATCAGGCAGGGGGTCGGGATGGCTACACCTTC.

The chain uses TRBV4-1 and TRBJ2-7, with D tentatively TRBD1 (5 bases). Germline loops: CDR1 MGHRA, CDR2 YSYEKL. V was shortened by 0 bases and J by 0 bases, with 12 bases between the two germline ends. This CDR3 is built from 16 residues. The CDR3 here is CASSQDDRSSSYEQYF. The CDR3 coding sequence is TGCGCCAGCAGCCAAGATGACAGATCGAGCTCCTACGAGCAGTACTTC.

The CDR3 is CASSSRPGTGGSGNTIYF. The CDR3 region has the DNA TGTGCCAGCAGCTCTCGTCCCGGGACAGGGGGCTCTGGAAACACCATATATTTT. V gene TRBV7-2 combines with J gene TRBJ1-3; 11 nucleotides match TRBD1. The CDR3 runs to 18 residues. The junction had 8 bases not matched to a gene; V was cut back by 4 bases and J by 0 bases. CDR1 is SGHTA, CDR2 FQGNSA, per germline. The complete variable domain, with remaining parts taken from reference TRBV7-2 and TRBJ1-3, reads GAGVSQSPSNKVTEKGKDVELRCDPISGHTALYWYRQSLGQGLEFLIYFQGNSAPDKSGLPSDRFSAERTGGSVSTLTIQRTQQEDSAVYLCASSSRPGTGGSGNTIYFGEGSWLTVV.

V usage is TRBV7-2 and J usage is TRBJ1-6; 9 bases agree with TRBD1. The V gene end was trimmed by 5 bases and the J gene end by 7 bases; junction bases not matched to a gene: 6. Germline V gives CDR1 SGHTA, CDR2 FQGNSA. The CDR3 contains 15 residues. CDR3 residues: CASSITGGLNSPLHF. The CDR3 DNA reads TGTGCCAGCAGCATAACAGGGGGCCTGAATTCACCCCTCCACTTT.

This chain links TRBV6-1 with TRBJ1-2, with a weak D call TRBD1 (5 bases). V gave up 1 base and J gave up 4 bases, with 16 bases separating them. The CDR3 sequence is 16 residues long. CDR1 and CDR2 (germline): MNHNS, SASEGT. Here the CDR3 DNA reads TGTGCCAGCAGTGAAGGGAATCCTCCGGGGGGCTATGGCTACACCTTC. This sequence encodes CASSEGNPPGGYGYTF.

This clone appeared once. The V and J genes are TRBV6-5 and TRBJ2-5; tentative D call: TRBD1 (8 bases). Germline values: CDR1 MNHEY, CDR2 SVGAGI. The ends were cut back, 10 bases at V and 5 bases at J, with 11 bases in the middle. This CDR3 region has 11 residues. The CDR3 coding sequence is TGTGCCAACAGGGGGGGGGAGACCCAGTACTTC. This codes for CANRGGETQYF.

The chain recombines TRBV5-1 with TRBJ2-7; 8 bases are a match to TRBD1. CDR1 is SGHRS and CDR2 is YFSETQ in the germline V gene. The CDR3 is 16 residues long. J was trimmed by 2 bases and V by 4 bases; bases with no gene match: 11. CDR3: CASSGNSGGITYEQYF. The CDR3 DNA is TGCGCCAGCAGCGGAAACTCAGGGGGCATTACCTACGAGCAGTACTTC.

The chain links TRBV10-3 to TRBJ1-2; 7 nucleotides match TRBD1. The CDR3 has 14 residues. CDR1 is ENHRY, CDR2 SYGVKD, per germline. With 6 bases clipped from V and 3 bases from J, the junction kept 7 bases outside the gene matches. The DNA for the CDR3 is TGTGCCATCAGGAAGGACAGGACCGACTATGGCTACACCTTC. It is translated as CAIRKDRTDYGYTF.

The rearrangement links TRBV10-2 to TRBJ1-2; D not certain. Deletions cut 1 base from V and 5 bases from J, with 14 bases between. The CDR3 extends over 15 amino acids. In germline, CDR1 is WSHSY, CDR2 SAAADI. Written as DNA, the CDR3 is TGCGCCAGCAGTGAGTTACGGGGTCTACTTTATGGCTACACCTTC. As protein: CASSELRGLLYGYTF.

The CDR3 DNA is TGTGCCAGCAGAATTACAGGGGGAGGAAACACCATATATTTT. The encoded protein is CASRITGGGNTIYF. The V and J genes are TRBV6-6 and TRBJ1-3, with 8 bases lining up with TRBD1. The germline V gene has CDR1 MNHNY and CDR2 SVGAGI (reference sequence). J was trimmed by 4 bases and V by 6 bases; bases with no gene match: 5. CDR3 length: 14 residues.

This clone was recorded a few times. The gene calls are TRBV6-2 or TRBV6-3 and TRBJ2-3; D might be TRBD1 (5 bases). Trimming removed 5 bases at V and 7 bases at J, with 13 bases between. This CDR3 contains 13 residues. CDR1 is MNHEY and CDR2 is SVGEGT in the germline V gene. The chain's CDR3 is CASSTGILNTQYF. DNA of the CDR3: TGTGCCAGCAGTACAGGAATCCTAAATACGCAGTATTTT.